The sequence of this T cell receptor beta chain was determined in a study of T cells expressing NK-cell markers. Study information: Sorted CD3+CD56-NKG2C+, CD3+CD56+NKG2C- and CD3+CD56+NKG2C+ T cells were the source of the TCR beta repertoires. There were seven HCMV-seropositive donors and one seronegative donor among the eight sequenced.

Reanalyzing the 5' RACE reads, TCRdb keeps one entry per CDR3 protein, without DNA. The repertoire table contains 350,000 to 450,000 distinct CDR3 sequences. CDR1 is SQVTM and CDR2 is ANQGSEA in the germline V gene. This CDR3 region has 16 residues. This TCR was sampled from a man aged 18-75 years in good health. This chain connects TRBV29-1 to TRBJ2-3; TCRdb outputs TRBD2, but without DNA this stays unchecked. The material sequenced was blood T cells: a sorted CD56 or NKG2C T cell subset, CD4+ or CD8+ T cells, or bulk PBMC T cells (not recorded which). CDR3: CSVEDYRRGGTDTQYF.